This TCR beta chain was identified in a study of cytomegalovirus exposure and HLA in healthy donors. Broader study findings: Reported results showed that the classifier diagnosed cytomegalovirus status with high specificity and sensitivity. Through in vitro validation, three CMV-associated chains were shown to be specific for CMV antigens.

Generated by immunoSEQ multiplex PCR, the TCRdb table keeps only in-frame clones and is missing some. The repertoire includes over 200,000 clones, less than 85% of them detected once, and roughly 5.5% sits in the top ten. Worth noting for this clone: Its antigen is not known.

The receptor's source is a young woman in good health and CMV-seronegative. The sample consisted of PBMCs.

As DNA, the CDR3 is TGTGCCAGCACGAGCGGGAGCGGCACCGGGGAGCTGTTTTTT. Encoded protein: CASTSGSGTGELFF. This chain joins TRBV9 and TRBJ2-2; 8 bases fit TRBD2. CDR1 and CDR2 from the germline V gene are SGDLS and YYNGEE. The CDR3 spans 14 residues. J gave up 4 bases and V 6 bases, and 5 bases lay outside the gene matches.